The 17 T cell receptor beta chains presented below share a single source sample, sequenced in a study of shared clonotypes between healthy human individuals. In the naive CD8 group, cells lacked CD45RO and were positively selected for CCR7, so terminally differentiated effector memory CD45RA+ cells were left out. Sequenced by immunoSEQ multiplex PCR; TCRdb stores in-frame clones only, minus some. The sample has some 2,000,000 clones, over 85% seen once. The specimen sequenced was naive CD8+ T cells sorted from blood. The origin of the receptors is a man aged 18 to 35 in good health.

This chain joins TRBV28 and TRBJ1-2; D gene uncertain. Trimming removed 3 bases at V and 2 bases at J, with 10 bases between. The V gene's germline CDR1 is MDHEN and CDR2 SYDVKM. CDR3 length equals 14 residues. The CDR3 loop is CASSLAGINYGYTF. DNA for the CDR3: TGTGCCAGCAGTTTGGCGGGGATCAACTATGGCTACACCTTC.

The J gene is TRBJ2-7, the V gene TRBV9, with TRBD2 as a possible D gene (6 bases). Trimming removed 4 bases from V and 7 bases from J, with 15 bases in between. The CDR3 loop spans 13 amino acids. Germline-derived CDR1 and CDR2 are SGDLS and YYNGEE. CDR3 loop: CASSQTRFGEQYF. The DNA for the CDR3 is TGTGCCAGCAGCCAGACTAGGTTTGGTGAGCAGTACTTC.

CDR3 DNA: TGTGCCAGCAGCTGGGGGTCGGACAGATCCTACGAGCAGTACTTC. Translation: CASSWGSDRSYEQYF. The V and J genes are TRBV7-2 and TRBJ2-7, with D possibly matching TRBD1 (6 bases). Germline V gene data show CDR1 as SGHTA and CDR2 as FQGNSA. This CDR3 comprises 15 residues. The ends were cut back, 4 bases at V and 1 base at J, with 14 bases in the middle.

As for this clone: Other DNA sequences from this sample encode an identical CDR3 as well. The rearrangement uses TRBV4-1 and TRBJ2-7; D is ambiguous. Trimming took off 1 base at V and 0 bases at J, with 1 base between the two ends. From germline, CDR1 is MGHRA and CDR2 YSYEKL. The CDR3 totals 12 residues. The CDR3 DNA sequence: TGCGCCAGCAGCCAAGTCTCCTACGAGCAGTACTTC. Amino acids: CASSQVSYEQYF.

In the case of this clone: The sample contains more than one DNA sequence encoding this CDR3. The J gene is TRBJ2-7, the V gene TRBV5-1; TRBD1 agrees at 9 bases. Per germline, CDR1 SGHRS and CDR2 YFSETQ. This CDR3 region has 15 residues. V lost 4 bases, J lost 0 bases, and 5 bases stayed unmatched. The CDR3 loop is CASSLGQGSSYEQYF. The CDR3 coding sequence is TGCGCCAGCAGCCTCGGACAGGGGAGCTCCTACGAGCAGTACTTC.

The CDR3 sequence is CASSPGTSGPVYEQYF. The CDR3 nucleotides are TGTGCCAGCAGCCCTGGGACTAGCGGCCCCGTATACGAGCAGTACTTC. V is TRBV7-6 and J is TRBJ2-7; TRBD2 matches at 11 bases. Germline CDR1 is SGHVS and CDR2 is FNYEAQ. This CDR3 region has 16 residues. The junction had 10 bases not matched to a gene; V was cut back by 5 bases and J by 4 bases.

CDR3 in DNA: TGTGCCAGCAGCGGTTGGACAGGGCTTGACACCGGGGAGCTGTTTTTT. It translates to CASSGWTGLDTGELFF. The genes are TRBV9 and TRBJ2-2; 8 positions match TRBD1. V was clipped by 3 bases and J by 3 bases; unmatched bases: 7. The CDR3 is 16 amino acids. CDR1 is SGDLS and CDR2 is YYNGEE in the germline V gene.

The genes are TRBV4-3 and TRBJ2-7; 9 nucleotides match TRBD2. With V trimmed by 0 bases and J by 4 bases, 10 bases remained unmatched. The CDR3 sequence is 17 residues long. Germline V gives CDR1 LGHNA, CDR2 YSLEER. The CDR3 here is CASSQDKRGDLGYEQYF. The CDR3, as DNA: TGCGCCAGCAGCCAAGATAAGCGGGGGGACCTCGGGTACGAGCAGTACTTC.

The CDR3 loop reads CASSSGEQGTNEKLFF. The CDR3 DNA sequence: TGTGCCAGCAGCTCGGGGGAACAGGGAACTAATGAAAAACTGTTTTTT. The genes are TRBV5-8 and TRBJ1-4; weak D call: TRBD1 (6 bases). The V gene lost 3 bases and the J gene lost 1 base, with 13 bases spanning the gap. The germline gives CDR1 SGHTS, CDR2 YDEGEE. CDR3 length: 16 residues.

As concerns this clone: In the same sample, other DNA sequences code for this CDR3. This chain connects TRBV30 to TRBJ1-1; no firm D call. V was trimmed by 0 bases and J by 5 bases, leaving 7 bases between them. CDR3 length equals 12 residues. Germline lookup yields CDR1 GTSNPN and CDR2 SVGIG (reference sequence). The CDR3 bases are TGTGCCTGGAGTGTGGTGGGAACTGAAGCTTTCTTT. Translating gives CAWSVVGTEAFF. The variable domain in full, completed from reference TRBV30 and TRBJ1-1, reads SQTIHQWPATLVQPVGSPLSLECTVEGTSNPNLYWYRQAAGRGLQLLFYSVGIGQISSEVPQNLSASRPQDRQFILSSKKLLLSDSGFYLCAWSVVGTEAFFGQGTRLTVV.

The V and J genes are TRBV12-5 and TRBJ1-1; tentative D call: TRBD1 (6 bases). From germline, CDR1 is LGHNT and CDR2 FRNRAP. This CDR3 region has 17 residues. Between the trimmed V and J ends, which lost 0 bases and 4 bases, there was a span of 18 bases. The CDR3 loop is CASGLVQKGTRGTEAFF. DNA of the CDR3: TGTGCTAGTGGTTTGGTACAAAAGGGCACCAGGGGCACTGAAGCTTTCTTT.

As to this clone: In the same sample, other DNA sequences code for this CDR3. V gene TRBV9 combines with J gene TRBJ2-7; 8 bases fit TRBD1. The trim removed 0 bases at V and 1 base at J, leaving 3 bases unmatched. Germline CDR1 and CDR2: SGDLS and YYNGEE. The CDR3 covers 15 residues. CDR3 sequence reads: CASSVGGTGSYEQYF. CDR3 DNA: TGTGCCAGCAGCGTAGGGGGGACAGGATCCTACGAGCAGTACTTC.

The chain recombines TRBV28 with TRBJ2-3; 7 nucleotides match TRBD1. V gave up 5 bases and J gave up 9 bases; unmatched junction bases: 11. In germline, CDR1 is MDHEN, CDR2 SYDVKM. The CDR3 extends over 14 amino acids. This CDR3 reads CASSGDRERYTQYF. The CDR3 nucleotides are TGTGCCAGCAGTGGTGACAGGGAAAGATACACGCAGTATTTT.

The gene calls are TRBV30 and TRBJ2-1; TRBD2 agrees at 12 bases. The junction had 8 bases not matched to a gene; V was cut back by 4 bases and J by 4 bases. Germline CDR1 is GTSNPN and CDR2 is SVGIG (reference sequence). The CDR3 runs 16 residues. The CDR3 spells CAWTLLAGGRYNEQFF. The CDR3 region has the DNA TGTGCCTGGACCCTACTAGCGGGGGGAAGATACAATGAGCAGTTCTTC. Full variable domain (missing parts from reference TRBV30 and TRBJ2-1): SQTIHQWPATLVQPVGSPLSLECTVEGTSNPNLYWYRQAAGRGLQLLFYSVGIGQISSEVPQNLSASRPQDRQFILSSKKLLLSDSGFYLCAWTLLAGGRYNEQFFGPGTRLTVL.

This rearrangement joins TRBV13 to TRBJ2-7; D is uncertain. Deletions cut 5 bases from V and 6 bases from J, with 11 bases between. The CDR3 runs to 12 residues. Germline CDR1 is PRHDT and CDR2 is FYEKMQ (reference sequence). The CDR3 DNA is TGTGCCAGCAGCCACTCATCCGCCGAGCAGTACTTC. It specifies CASSHSSAEQYF.

The rearrangement uses TRBV5-8 and TRBJ2-2; 9 positions match TRBD1. The V gene end was trimmed by 3 bases and the J gene end by 2 bases; junction bases not matched to a gene: 14. CDR3 size: 19 residues. The germline gives CDR1 SGHTS, CDR2 YDEGEE. This CDR3 reads CASSSGNRDRALNTGELFF. CDR3 nucleotide sequence: TGTGCCAGCAGCTCTGGGAACCGGGACAGGGCCTTAAACACCGGGGAGCTGTTTTTT.

The chain has TRBV2 and TRBJ1-2, with D perhaps TRBD1 (5 bases). The CDR3 contains 12 residues. Trimming stripped 3 bases from V and 8 bases from J, with 10 bases between. The germline V gene has CDR1 SNHLY and CDR2 FYNNEI. The CDR3 loop reads CASSEVRVGYTF. The CDR3 nucleotides are TGTGCCAGCAGTGAGGTCAGGGTGGGCTACACCTTC.